The 5 T cell receptor beta chains in this list originate from one sample, sequenced in a study of long-term antiretroviral therapy in people with HIV (dated by TCRdb to the early 2020s). The immunoSEQ hsTCRB v3.0 assay was used at survey level resolution to sequence the TRB variable region. Held by TCRdb, this immuneACCESS table contains in-frame sequences only and omits some clones. Under half of the omission traces to an unresolved V gene where checked; the cause of the rest is unknown. Within this sample are some 28,000 clones, with around 85% of them counted one time only. The ten largest clones take up 8.4% of the sample. The sample was unsorted PBMCs, taken 3 years after starting antiretroviral therapy. The receptors were gathered from a man in his forties with HIV.

The genes are TRBV7-3 and TRBJ2-6, with D unclear. The ends were cut back, 5 bases at V and 0 bases at J, with 14 bases in the middle. The CDR3 has 17 amino acids. Germline loops: CDR1 SGHTA, CDR2 FQGTGA. In DNA form, the CDR3 reads TGTGCCAGCAGCCCACCCCACAGCCACTCTGGGGCCAACGTCCTGACTTTC. Amino acids: CASSPPHSHSGANVLTF.

This chain uses TRBV7-6 with TRBJ2-2; 8 bases fit TRBD2. V gave up 3 bases and J gave up 1 base; unmatched junction bases: 7. The CDR3 extends over 17 amino acids. Germline V gives CDR1 SGHVS, CDR2 FNYEAQ. CDR3 coding DNA: TGTGCCAGCAGCTTGGGTAGCGGGGTCCTGAACACCGGGGAGCTGTTTTTT. It translates to CASSLGSGVLNTGELFF.

The V and J genes are TRBV9 and TRBJ2-1; D might be TRBD2 (5 bases). Germline V CDR1 and CDR2: SGDLS, YYNGEE. The CDR3 consists of 15 residues. The V end was cut by 0 bases, the J end by 3 bases, with 10 bases between. The DNA of the CDR3 is TGTGCCAGCAGCGTAGGCGGACTCCTCTACAATGAGCAGTTCTTC. As protein: CASSVGGLLYNEQFF.

The chain links TRBV30 to TRBJ2-7, with D uncertain. V shed 0 bases and J shed 6 bases, with 9 bases lying between them. In germline, CDR1 is GTSNPN, CDR2 SVGIG (reference sequence). The CDR3 totals 12 residues. The CDR3 sequence is CAWSVIQGEQYF. The CDR3 DNA is TGTGCCTGGAGTGTCATACAAGGCGAGCAGTACTTC.

This sequence joins TRBV19 and TRBJ1-3; D unclear. This CDR3 is 16 amino acids long. CDR1 is LNHDA, CDR2 SQIVND, per germline (reference sequence). The V end was cut by 5 bases, the J end by 0 bases, with 14 bases between. Here the CDR3 DNA reads TGTGCCAGTAGTCCCTTTGAGCGGGGCTCTGGAAACACCATATATTTT. It yields the protein CASSPFERGSGNTIYF.